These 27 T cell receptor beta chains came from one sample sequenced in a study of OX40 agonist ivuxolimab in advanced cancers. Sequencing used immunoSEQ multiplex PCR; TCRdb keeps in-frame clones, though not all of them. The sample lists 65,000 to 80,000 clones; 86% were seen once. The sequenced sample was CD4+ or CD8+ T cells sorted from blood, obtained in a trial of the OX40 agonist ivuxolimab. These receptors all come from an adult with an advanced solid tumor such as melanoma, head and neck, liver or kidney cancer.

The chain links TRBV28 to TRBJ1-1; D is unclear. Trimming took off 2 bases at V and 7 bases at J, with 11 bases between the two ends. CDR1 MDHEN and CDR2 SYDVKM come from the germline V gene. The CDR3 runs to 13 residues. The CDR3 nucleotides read TGTGCCAGCAGTTTAGGTGTCAGTTTTGAAGCTTTCTTT. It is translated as CASSLGVSFEAFF.

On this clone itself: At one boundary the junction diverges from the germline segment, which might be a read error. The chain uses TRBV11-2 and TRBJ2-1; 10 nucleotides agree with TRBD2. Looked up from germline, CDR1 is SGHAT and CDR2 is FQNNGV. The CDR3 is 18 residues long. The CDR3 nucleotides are TGTGCCAGCAGCTTAGCCGTCTTGGGACTAGCGCTCGACAATGGGCAGTTCTTC. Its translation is CASSLAVLGLALDNGQFF.

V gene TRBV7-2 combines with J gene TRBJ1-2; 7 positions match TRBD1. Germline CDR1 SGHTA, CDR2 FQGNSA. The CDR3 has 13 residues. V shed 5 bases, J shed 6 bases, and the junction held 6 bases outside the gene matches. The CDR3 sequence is CASSRQGLDGYTF. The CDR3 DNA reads TGTGCCAGCAGCCGACAGGGACTGGATGGCTACACCTTC.

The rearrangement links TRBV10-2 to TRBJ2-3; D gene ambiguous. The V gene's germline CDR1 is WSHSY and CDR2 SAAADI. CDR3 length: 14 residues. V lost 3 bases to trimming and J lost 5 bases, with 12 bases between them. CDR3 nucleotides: TGCGCCAGCAGTGATGTGACAAGTAGAGATACGCAGTATTTT. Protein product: CASSDVTSRDTQYF.

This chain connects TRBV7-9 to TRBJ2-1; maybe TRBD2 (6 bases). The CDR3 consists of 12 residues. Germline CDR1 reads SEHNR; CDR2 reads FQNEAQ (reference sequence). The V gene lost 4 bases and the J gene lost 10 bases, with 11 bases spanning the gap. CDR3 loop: CASSSLSGEQFF. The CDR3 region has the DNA TGTGCCAGCAGCTCCTTGAGCGGGGAGCAGTTCTTC.

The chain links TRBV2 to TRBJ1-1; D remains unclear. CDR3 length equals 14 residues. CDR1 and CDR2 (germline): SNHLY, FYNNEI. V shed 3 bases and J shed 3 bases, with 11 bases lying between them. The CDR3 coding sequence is TGTGCCAGCAGTGATGCAGGTAGTTACACTGAAGCTTTCTTT. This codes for CASSDAGSYTEAFF. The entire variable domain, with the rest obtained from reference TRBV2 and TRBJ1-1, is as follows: EPEVTQTPSHQVTQMGQEVILRCVPISNHLYFYWYRQILGQKVEFLVSFYNNEISEKSEIFDDQFSVERPDGSNFTLKIRSTKLEDSAMYFCASSDAGSYTEAFFGQGTRLTVV.

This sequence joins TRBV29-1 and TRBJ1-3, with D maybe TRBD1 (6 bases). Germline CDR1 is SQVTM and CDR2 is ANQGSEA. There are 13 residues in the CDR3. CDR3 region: CASSGGPGNTIYF. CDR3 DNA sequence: TGCGCGTCGAGCGGGGGGCCTGGAAACACCATATATTTT. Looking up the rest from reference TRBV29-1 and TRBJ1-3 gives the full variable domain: SAVISQKPSRDICQRGTSLTIQCQVDSQVTMMFWYRQQPGQSLTLIATANQGSEATYESGFVIDKFPISRPNLTFSTLTVSNMSPEDSSIYLCASSGGPGNTIYFGEGSWLTVV.

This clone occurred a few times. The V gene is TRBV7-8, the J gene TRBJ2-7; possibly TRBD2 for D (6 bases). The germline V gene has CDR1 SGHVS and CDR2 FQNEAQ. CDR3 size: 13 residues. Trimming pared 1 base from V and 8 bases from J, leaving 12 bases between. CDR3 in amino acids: CASSLDGTLQQYF. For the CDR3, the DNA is TGTGCCAGCAGCTTAGATGGGACTCTACAGCAGTACTTC.

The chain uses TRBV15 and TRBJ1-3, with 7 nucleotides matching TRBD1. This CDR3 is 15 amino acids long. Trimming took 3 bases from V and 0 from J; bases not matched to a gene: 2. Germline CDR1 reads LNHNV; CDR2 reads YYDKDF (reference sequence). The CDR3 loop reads CATSSDRASGNTIYF. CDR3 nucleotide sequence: TGTGCCACCAGCAGCGACAGGGCCTCTGGAAACACCATATATTTT.

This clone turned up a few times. The CDR3 here is CASSHSGPSYGYTF. The DNA for the CDR3 is TGCGCCAGCAGCCATTCCGGGCCCTCCTATGGCTACACCTTC. The chain is built from TRBV4-1 and TRBJ1-2; no clear D. Per germline, CDR1 MGHRA and CDR2 YSYEKL. Trimming cost V 3 bases and J 4 bases, with 12 bases left between them. The CDR3 sequence is 14 residues long.

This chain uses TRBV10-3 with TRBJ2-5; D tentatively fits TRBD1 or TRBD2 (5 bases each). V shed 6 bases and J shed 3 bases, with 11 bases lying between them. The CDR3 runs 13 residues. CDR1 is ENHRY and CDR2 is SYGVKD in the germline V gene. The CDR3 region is CAIRGDLEETQYF. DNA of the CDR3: TGTGCCATCAGGGGGGACCTTGAAGAGACCCAGTACTTC.

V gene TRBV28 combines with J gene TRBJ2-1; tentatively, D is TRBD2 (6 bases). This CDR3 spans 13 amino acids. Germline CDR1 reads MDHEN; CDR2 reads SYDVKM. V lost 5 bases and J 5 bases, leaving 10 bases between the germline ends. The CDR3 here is CASSTGLHNEQFF. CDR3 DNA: TGTGCCAGCAGTACAGGACTACACAATGAGCAGTTCTTC.

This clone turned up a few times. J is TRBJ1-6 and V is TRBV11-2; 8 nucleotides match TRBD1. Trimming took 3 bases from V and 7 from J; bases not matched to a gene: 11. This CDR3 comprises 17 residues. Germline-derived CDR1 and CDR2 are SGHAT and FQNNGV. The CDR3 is CASSFTAAQGGNSPLHF. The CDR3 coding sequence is TGTGCCAGCAGCTTTACCGCGGCACAGGGGGGGAATTCACCCCTCCACTTT.

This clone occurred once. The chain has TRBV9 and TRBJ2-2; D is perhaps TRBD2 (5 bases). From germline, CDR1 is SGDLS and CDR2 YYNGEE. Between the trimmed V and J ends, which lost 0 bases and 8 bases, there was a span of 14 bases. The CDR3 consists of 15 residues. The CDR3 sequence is CASSVVGRSSGELFF. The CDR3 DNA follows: TGTGCCAGCAGCGTAGTGGGGAGATCGAGTGGGGAGCTGTTTTTT.

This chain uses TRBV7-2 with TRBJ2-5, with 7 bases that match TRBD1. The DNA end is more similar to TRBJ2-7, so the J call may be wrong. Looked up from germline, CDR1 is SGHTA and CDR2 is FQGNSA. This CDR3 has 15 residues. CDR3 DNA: TGTGCCAGCAGCTTAGCGAGGGACAGATCCTACGAGCAGTACTTC. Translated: CASSLARDRSYEQYF.

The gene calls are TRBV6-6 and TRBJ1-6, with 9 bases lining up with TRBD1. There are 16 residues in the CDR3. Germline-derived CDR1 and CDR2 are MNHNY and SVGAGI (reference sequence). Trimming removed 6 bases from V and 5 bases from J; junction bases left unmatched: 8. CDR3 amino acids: CASSRDRGRNNSPLHF. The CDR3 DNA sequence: TGTGCCAGCAGCCGCGACAGGGGGAGGAATAATTCACCCCTCCACTTT.

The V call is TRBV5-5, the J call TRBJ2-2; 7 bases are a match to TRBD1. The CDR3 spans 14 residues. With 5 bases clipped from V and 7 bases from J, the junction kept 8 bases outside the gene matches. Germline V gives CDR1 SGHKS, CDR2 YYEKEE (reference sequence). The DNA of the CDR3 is TGTGCCAGCAGGTTGACAGGGATGGGCGGGGAGCTGTTTTTT. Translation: CASRLTGMGGELFF.

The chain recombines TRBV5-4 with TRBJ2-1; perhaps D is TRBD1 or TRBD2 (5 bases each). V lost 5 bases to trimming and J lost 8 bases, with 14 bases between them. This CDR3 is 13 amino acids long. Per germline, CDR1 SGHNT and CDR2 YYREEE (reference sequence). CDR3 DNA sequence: TGTGCCAGCAGTATGAGGGGTTTCGATGAGCAGTTCTTC. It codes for CASSMRGFDEQFF.

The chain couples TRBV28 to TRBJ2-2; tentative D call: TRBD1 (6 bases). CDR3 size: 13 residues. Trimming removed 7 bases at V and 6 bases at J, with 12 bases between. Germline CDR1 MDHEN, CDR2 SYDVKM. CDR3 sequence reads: CASNRDSPGELFF. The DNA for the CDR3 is TGTGCCAGCAACAGGGATTCCCCCGGGGAGCTGTTTTTT.

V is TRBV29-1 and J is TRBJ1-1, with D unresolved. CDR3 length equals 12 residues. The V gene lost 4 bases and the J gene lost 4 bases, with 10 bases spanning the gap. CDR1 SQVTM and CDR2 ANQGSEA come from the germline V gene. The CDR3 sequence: CSVGVVGTEAFF. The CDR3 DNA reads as TGCAGCGTTGGCGTCGTTGGCACTGAAGCTTTCTTT. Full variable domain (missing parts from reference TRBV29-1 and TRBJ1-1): SAVISQKPSRDICQRGTSLTIQCQVDSQVTMMFWYRQQPGQSLTLIATANQGSEATYESGFVIDKFPISRPNLTFSTLTVSNMSPEDSSIYLCSVGVVGTEAFFGQGTRLTVV.

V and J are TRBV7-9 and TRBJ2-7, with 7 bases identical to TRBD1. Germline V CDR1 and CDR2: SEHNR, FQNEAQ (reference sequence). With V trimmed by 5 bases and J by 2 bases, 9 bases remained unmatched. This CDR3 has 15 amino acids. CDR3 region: CASSPWTGKTYEQYF. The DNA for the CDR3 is TGTGCCAGCAGCCCTTGGACAGGCAAGACCTACGAGCAGTACTTC.

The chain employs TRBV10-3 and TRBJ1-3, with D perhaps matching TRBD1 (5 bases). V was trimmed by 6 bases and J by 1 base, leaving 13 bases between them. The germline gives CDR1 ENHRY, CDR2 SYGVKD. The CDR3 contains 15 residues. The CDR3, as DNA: TGTGCCATCAGAGTGGCAGGGCGGTCTGGAAACACCATATATTTT. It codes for CAIRVAGRSGNTIYF.

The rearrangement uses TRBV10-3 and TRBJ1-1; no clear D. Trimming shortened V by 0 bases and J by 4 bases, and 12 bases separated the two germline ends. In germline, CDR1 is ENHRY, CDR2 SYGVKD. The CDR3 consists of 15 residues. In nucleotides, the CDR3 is TGTGCCATCAGTGAGTCGAACACCTGGGGCACTGAAGCTTTCTTT. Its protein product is CAISESNTWGTEAFF.

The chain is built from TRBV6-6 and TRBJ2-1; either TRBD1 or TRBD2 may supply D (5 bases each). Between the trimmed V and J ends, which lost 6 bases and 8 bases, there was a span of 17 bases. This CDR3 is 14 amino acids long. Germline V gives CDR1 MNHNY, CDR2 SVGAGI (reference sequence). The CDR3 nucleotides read TGTGCCAGCAGCAACGGGGACCTCGGCGATGAGCAGTTCTTC. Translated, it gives CASSNGDLGDEQFF.

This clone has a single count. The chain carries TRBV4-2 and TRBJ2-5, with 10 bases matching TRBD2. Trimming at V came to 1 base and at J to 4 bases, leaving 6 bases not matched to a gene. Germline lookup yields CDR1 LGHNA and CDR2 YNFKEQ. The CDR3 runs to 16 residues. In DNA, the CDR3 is TGTGCCAGCAGCCAAGGGCTAGCGGGGGCTTCAGAGACCCAGTACTTC. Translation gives CASSQGLAGASETQYF.

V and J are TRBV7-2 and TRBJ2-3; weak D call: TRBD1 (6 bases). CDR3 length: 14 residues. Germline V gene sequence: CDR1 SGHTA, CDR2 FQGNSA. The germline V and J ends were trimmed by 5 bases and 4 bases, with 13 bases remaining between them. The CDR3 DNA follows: TGTGCCAGCAGCCTAGGGACAAAGCCAGATACGCAGTATTTT. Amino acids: CASSLGTKPDTQYF.

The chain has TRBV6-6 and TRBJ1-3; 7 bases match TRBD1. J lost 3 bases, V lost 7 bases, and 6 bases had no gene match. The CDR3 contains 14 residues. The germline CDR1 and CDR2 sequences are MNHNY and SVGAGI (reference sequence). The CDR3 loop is CASKDRDFGNTIYF. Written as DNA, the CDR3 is TGTGCCAGCAAAGACAGGGATTTTGGAAACACCATATATTTT.